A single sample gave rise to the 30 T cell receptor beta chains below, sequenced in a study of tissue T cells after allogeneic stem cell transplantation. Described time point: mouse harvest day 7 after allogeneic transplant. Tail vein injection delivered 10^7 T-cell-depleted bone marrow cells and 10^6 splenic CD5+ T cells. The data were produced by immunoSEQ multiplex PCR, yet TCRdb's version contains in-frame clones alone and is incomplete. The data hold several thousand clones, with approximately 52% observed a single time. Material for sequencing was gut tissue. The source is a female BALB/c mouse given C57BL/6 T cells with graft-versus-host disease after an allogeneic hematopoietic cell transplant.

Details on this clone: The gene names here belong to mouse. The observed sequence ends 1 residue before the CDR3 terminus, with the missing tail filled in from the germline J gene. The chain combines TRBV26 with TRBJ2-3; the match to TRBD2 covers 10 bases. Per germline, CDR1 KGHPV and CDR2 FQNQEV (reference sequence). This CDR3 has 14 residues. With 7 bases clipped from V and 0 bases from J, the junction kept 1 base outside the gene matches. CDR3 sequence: CASTTGGSAETLYF. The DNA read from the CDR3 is TGTGCCAGCACGACTGGGGGGAGTGCAGAAACGCTGTAT.

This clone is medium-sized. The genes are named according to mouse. The part of the CDR3 DNA that was read is TGTGCCAGCCGGGACACTAGTGCAGAAACGCTGTAT. This encodes CASRDTSAETLY. In full, the CDR3 reads CASRDTSAETLYF. The rearrangement joins TRBV26 to TRBJ2-3; possibly TRBD1 for D (6 bases). The read halts 1 residue ahead of the CDR3 end, with the missing end drawn from the germline J gene. Germline V CDR1 and CDR2: KGHPV, FQNQEV (reference sequence). Trimming removed 8 bases from V and 0 bases from J, with 9 bases in between. The CDR3 spans 13 residues.

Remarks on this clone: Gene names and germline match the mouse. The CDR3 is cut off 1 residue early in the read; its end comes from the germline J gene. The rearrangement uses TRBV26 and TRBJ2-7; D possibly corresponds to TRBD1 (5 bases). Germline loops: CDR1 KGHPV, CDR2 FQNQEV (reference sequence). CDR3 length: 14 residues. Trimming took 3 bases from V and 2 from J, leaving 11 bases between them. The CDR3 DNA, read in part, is TGTGCCAGCAGTCTATTGGACAACCCCTATGAACAGTAC. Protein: CASSLLDNPYEQY. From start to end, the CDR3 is CASSLLDNPYEQYF.

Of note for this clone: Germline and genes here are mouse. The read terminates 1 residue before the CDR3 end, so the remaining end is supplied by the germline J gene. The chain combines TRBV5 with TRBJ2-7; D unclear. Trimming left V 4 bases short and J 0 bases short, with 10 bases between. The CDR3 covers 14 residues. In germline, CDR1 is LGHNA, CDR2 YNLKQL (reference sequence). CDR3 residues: CASSPAPSSYEQYF. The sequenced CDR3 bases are TGTGCCAGCAGCCCGGCCCCCAGCTCCTATGAACAGTAC.

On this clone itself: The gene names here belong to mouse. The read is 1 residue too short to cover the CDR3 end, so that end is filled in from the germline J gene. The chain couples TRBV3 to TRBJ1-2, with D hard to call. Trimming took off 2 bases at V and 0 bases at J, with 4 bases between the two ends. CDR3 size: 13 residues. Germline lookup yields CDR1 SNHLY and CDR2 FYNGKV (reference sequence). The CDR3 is CASSLTPNSDYTF. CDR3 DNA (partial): TGTGCCAGCAGCTTAACTCCAAACTCCGACTACACC.

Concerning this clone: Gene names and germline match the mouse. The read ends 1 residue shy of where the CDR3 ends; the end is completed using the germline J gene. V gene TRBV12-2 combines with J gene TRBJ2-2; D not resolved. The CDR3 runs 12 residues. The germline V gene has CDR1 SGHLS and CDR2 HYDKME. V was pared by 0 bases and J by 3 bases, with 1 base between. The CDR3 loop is CASSLDTGQLYF. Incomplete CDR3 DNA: TGTGCCAGCTCTCTCGACACCGGGCAGCTCTAC.

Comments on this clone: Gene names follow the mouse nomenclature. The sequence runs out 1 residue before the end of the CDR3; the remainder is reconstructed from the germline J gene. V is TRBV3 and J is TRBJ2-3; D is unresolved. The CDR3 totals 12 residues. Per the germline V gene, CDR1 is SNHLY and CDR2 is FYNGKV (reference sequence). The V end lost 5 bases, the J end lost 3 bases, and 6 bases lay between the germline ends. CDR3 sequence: CASSRRAETLYF. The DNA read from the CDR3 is TGTGCCAGCAGCCGGAGGGCAGAAACGCTGTAT.

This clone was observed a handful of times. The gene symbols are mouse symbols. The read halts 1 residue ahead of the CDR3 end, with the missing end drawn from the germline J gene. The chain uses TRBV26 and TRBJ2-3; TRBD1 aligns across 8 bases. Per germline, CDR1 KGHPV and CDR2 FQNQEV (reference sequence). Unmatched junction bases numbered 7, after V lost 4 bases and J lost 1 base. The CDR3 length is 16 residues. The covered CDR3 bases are TGTGCCAGCAGTCCCCGGCAGGGGGCCGGTGCAGAAACGCTGTAT. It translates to CASSPRQGAGAETLY. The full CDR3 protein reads CASSPRQGAGAETLYF.

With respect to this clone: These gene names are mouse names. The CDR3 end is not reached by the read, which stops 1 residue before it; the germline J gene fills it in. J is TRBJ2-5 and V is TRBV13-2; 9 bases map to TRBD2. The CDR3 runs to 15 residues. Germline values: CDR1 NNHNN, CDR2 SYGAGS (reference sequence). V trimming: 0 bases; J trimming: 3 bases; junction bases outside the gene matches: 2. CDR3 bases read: TGTGCCAGCGGTGATGGACTGGGGGCTCAAGACACCCAGTAC. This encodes CASGDGLGAQDTQY. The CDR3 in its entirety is CASGDGLGAQDTQYF.

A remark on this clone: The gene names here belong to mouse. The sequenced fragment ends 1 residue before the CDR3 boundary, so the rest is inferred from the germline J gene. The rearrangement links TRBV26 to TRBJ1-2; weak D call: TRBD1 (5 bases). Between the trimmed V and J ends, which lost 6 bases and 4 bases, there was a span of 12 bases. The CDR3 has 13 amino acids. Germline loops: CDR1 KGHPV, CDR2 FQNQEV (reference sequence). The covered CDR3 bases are TGTGCCAGCAGCACCAGGGAGGGCTCCGACTACACC. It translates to CASSTREGSDYT. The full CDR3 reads CASSTREGSDYTF.

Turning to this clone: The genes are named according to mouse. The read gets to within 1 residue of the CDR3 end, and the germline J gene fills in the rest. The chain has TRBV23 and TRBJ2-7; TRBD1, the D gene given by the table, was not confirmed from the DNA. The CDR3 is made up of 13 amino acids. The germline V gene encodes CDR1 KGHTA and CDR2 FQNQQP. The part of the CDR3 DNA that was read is TGCTCCAGCAGTCGCCGGGACACCTATGAACAGTAC. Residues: CSSSRRDTYEQY. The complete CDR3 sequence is CSSSRRDTYEQYF.

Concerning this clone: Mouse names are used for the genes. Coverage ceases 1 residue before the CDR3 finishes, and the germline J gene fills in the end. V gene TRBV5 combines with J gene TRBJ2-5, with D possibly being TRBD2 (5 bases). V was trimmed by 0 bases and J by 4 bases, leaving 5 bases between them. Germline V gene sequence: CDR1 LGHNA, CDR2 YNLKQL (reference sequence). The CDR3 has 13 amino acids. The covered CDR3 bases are TGTGCCAGCAGCCAAGATGGGGAAGACACCCAGTAC. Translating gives CASSQDGEDTQY. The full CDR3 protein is CASSQDGEDTQYF.

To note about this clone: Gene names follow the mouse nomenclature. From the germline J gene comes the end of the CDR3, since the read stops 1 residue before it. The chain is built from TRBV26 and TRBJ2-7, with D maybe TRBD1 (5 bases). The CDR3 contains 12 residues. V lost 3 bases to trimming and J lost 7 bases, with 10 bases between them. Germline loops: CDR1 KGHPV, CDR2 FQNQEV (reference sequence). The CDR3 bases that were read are TGTGCCAGCAGTCTCACAGGAGGGGAACAGTAC. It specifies CASSLTGGEQY. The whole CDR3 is CASSLTGGEQYF.

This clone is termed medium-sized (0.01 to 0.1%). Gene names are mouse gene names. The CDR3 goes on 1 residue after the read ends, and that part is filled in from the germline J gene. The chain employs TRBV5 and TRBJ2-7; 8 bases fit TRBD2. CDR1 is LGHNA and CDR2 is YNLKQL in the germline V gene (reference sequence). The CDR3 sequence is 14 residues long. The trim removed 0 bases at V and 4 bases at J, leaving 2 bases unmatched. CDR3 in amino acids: CASSQEMGGYEQYF. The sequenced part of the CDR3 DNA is TGTGCCAGCAGCCAAGAGATGGGGGGGTATGAACAGTAC.

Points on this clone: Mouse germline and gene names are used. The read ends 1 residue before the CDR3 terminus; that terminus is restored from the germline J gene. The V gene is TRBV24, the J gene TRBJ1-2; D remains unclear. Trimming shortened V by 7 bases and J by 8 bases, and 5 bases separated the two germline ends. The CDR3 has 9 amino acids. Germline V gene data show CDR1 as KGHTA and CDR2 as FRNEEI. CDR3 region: CASNGDYTF. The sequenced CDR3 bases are TGTGCCAGCAACGGGGACTACACC.

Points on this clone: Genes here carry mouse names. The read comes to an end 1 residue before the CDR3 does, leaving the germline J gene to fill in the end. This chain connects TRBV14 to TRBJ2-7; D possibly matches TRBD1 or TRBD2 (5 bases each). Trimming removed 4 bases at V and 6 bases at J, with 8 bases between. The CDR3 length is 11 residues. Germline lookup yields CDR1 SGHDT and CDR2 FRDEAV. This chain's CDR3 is CASSPGTEQYF. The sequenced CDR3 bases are TGTGCCAGCAGTCCCGGGACTGAACAGTAC.

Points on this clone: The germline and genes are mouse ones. CDR3 bases read: TGTGCCAGCAGCTCGACAGGGGTGGAACAGTAC. Its translation is CASSSTGVEQY. The full CDR3 is CASSSTGVEQYF. The chain uses TRBV3 and TRBJ2-7; 8 bases agree with TRBD1. Coverage ceases 1 residue before the CDR3 finishes, and the germline J gene fills in the end. Looked up from germline, CDR1 is SNHLY and CDR2 is FYNGKV (reference sequence). The V segment lost 4 bases and the J segment 7 bases; nucleotides outside the gene matches: 3. The CDR3 length is 12 residues.

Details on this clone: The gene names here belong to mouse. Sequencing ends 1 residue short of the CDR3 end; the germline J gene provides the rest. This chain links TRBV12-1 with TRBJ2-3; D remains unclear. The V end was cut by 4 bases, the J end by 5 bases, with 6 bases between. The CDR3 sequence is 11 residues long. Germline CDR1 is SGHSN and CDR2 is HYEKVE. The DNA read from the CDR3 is TGTGCCAGCTCGTCTAGAGAAACGCTGTAT. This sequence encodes CASSSRETLY. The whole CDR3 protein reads CASSSRETLYF. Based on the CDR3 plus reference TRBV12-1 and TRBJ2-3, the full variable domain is DSGVVQSPRHIIKEKGGRSVLTCIPISGHSNVVWYQQTLGKELKFLIQHYEKVERDKGFLPSRFSVQQFDDYHSEMNMSALELEDSAMYFCASSSRETLYFGSGTRLTVL.

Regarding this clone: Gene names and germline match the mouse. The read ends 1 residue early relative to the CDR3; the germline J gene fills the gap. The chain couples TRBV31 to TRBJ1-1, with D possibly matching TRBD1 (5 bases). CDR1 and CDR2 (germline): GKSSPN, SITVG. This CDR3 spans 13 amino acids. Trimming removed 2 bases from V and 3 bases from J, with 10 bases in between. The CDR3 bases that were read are TGTGCCTGGAGTTTCCAGACAGACACAGAAGTCTTC. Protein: CAWSFQTDTEVF. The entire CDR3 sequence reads CAWSFQTDTEVFF.

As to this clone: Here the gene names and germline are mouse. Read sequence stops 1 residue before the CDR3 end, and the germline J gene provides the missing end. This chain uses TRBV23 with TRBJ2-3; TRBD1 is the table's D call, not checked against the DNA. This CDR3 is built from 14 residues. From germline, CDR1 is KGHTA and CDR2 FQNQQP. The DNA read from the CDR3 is TGCTCCAGCAGCCCGACAGGGAGAGCAGAAACGCTGTAT. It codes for CSSSPTGRAETLY. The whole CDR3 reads CSSSPTGRAETLYF.

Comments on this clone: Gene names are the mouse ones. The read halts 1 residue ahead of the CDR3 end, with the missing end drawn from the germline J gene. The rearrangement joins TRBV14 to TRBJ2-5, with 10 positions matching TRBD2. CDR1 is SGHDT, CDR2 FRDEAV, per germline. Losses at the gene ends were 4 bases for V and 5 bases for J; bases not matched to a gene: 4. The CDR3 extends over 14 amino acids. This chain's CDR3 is CASSALGGIDTQYF. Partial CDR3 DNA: TGTGCCAGCAGTGCACTGGGGGGGATAGACACCCAGTAC.

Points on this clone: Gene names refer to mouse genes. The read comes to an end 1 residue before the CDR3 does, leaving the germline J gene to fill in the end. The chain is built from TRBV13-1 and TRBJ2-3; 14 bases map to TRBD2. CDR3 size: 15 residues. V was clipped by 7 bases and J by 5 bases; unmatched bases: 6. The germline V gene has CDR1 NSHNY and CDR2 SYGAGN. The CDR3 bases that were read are TGTGCCAGCGGGGACTGGGGGGGCGCAGGAGAAACGCTGTAT. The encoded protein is CASGDWGGAGETLY. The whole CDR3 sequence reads CASGDWGGAGETLYF.

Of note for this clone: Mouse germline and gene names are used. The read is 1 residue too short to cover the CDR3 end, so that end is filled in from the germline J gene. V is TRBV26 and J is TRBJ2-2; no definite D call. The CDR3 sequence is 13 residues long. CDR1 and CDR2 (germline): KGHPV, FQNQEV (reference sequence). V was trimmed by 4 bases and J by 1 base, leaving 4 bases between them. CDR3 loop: CASSQGNTGQLYF. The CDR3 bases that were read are TGTGCCAGCAGTCAGGGAAACACCGGGCAGCTCTAC.

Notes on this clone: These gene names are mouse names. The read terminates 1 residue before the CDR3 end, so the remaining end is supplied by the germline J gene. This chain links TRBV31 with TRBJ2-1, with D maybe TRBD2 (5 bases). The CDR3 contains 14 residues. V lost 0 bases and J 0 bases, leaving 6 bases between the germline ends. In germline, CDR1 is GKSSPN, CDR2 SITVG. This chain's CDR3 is CAWSLGVNYAEQFF. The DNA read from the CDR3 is TGTGCCTGGAGTCTTGGGGTTAACTATGCTGAGCAGTTC.

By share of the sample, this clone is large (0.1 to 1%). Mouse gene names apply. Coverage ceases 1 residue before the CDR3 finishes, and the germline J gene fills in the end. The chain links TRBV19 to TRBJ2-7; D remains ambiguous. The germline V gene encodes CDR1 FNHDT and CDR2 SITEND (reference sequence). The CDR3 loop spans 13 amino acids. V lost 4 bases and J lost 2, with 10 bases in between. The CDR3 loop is CASSSPGAYEQYF. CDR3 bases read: TGTGCCAGCAGTTCACCGGGAGCCTATGAACAGTAC.

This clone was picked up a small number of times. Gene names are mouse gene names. The CDR3 DNA, read in part, is TGCACCTGCAGTGCGCGGGACTGGCTCTCCTATGAACAGTAC. This gives the protein CTCSARDWLSYEQY. The whole CDR3 sequence reads CTCSARDWLSYEQYF. The chain recombines TRBV1 with TRBJ2-7, with 8 bases matching TRBD2. The read is 1 residue too short to cover the CDR3 end, so that end is filled in from the germline J gene. The CDR3 runs to 15 residues. Germline-derived CDR1 and CDR2 are NSQYPW and LRSPGD (reference sequence). With V trimmed by 3 bases and J by 0 bases, 4 bases remained unmatched.

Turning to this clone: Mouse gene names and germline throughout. The sequenced part of the CDR3 DNA is TGTGCCAGCAGTCGGGACAGGGACGAACAGTAC. Its translation: CASSRDRDEQY. The full-length CDR3 reads as CASSRDRDEQYF. The chain carries TRBV26 and TRBJ2-7; 9 bases are shared with TRBD1. The read stops 1 residue short of the end of the CDR3; the missing end is completed from the germline J gene. V gave up 4 bases and J gave up 7 bases; unmatched junction bases: 2. CDR3 length: 12 residues. Germline-derived CDR1 and CDR2 are KGHPV and FQNQEV (reference sequence). Based on the CDR3 plus reference TRBV26 and TRBJ2-7, the full variable domain is NSKVIQTPRYLVKGQGQKAKMRCIPEKGHPVVFWYQQNKNNEFKFLINFQNQEVLQQIDMTEKRFSAECPSNSPCSLEIQSSEAGDSALYLCASSRDRDEQYFGPGTRLTVL.

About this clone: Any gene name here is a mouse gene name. This CDR3 is CASSLFQGNTEVFF. The sequenced part of the CDR3 DNA is TGTGCCAGCAGTCTGTTTCAGGGGAACACAGAAGTCTTC. The chain has TRBV26 and TRBJ1-1; D may be TRBD1 (5 bases). Read sequence stops 1 residue before the CDR3 end, and the germline J gene provides the missing end. CDR3 length: 14 residues. CDR1 is KGHPV and CDR2 is FQNQEV in the germline V gene (reference sequence). Trimming stripped 1 base from V and 1 base from J, with 7 bases between.

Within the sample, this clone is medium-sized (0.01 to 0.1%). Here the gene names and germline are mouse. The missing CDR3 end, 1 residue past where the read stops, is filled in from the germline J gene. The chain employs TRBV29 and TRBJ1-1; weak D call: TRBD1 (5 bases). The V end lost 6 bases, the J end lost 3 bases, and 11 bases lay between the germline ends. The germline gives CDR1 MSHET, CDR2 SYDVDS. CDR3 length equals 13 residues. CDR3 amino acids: CASSQGRDTEVFF. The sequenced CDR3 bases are TGTGCTAGCAGCCAGGGAAGGGACACAGAAGTCTTC.

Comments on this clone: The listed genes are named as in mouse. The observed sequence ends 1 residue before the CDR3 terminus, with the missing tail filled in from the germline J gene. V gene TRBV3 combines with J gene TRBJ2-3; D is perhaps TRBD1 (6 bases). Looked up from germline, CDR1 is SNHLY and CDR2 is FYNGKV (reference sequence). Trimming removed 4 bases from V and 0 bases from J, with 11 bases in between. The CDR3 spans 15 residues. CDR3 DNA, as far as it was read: TGTGCCAGCAGCTCGAGGGGGTCTAGTGCAGAAACGCTGTAT. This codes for CASSSRGSSAETLY. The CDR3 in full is CASSSRGSSAETLYF.